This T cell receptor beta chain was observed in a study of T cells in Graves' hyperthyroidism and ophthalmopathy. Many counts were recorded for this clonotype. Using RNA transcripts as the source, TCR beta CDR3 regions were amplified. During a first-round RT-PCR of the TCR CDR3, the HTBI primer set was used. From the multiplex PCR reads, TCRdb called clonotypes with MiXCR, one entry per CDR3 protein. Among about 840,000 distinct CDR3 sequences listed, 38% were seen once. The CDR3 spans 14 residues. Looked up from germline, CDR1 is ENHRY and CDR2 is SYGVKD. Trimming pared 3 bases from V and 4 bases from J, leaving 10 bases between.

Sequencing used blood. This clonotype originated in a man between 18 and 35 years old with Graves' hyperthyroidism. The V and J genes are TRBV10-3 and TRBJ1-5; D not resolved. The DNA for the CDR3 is TGTGCCATCAGTGACTACGGAATAAATCAGCCCCAGCATTTT. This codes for CAISDYGINQPQHF.